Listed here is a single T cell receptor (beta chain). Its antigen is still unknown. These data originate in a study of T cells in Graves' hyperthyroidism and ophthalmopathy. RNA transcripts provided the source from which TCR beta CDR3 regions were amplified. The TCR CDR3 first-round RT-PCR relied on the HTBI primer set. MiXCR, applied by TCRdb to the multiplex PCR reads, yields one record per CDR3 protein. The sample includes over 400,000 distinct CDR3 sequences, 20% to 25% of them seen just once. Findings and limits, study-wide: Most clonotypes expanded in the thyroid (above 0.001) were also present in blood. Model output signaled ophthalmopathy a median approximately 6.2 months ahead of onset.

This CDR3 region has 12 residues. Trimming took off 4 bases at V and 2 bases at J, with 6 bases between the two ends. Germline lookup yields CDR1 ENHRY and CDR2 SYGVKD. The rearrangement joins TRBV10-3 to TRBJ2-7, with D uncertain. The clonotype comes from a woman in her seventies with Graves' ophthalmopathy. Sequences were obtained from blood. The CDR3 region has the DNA TGTGCCATCAGTGGTGGGACCTACGAGCAGTACTTC. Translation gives CAISGGTYEQYF.